This entry features one TCR beta chain sequence. The PCR made use of 60 Vbeta and 13 Jbeta primers. Here immunoSEQ multiplex PCR was the method, and the copy in TCRdb shows in-frame clones only, minus some. Found here are approximately 100,000 clones, around three quarters of them singletons; the top ten hold over 4%. With 3 bases removed from V and 0 bases from J, the gap between germline ends came to 12 bases. Germline V CDR1 and CDR2: KGHSH, LQKENI. The CDR3 sequence is 16 residues long. This specimen belongs to a study of cytomegalovirus exposure and HLA in healthy donors. The sequence derives from a female donor in good health and CMV-seropositive. The chain has TRBV18 and TRBJ1-3; a possible D gene is TRBD1 (5 bases). Sequencing input: PBMCs. CDR3 bases: TGTGCCAGCTCACCCAGAACAGGCAACTCTGGAAACACCATATATTTT. Translated, it gives CASSPRTGNSGNTIYF.